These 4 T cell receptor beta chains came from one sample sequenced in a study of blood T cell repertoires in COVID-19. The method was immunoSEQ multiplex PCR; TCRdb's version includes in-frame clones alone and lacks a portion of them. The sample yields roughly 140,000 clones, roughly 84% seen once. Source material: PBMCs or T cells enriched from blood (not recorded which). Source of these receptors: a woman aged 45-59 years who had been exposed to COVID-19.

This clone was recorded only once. CDR3 DNA: TGCAGCGTCGACACAGTGAACTATGGCTACACCTTC. This sequence encodes CSVDTVNYGYTF. The rearrangement joins TRBV29-1 to TRBJ1-2; D uncertain. Germline V gives CDR1 SQVTM, CDR2 ANQGSEA. V gave up 6 bases and J gave up 2 bases, with 10 bases separating them. The CDR3 is made up of 12 amino acids.

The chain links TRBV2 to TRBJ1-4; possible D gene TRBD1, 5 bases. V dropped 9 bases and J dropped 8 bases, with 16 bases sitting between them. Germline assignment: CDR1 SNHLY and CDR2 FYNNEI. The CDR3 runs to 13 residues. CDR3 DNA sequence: TGTGCCAGTGGGGCTTTGGATGAGGAAAAACTGTTTTTT. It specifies CASGALDEEKLFF.

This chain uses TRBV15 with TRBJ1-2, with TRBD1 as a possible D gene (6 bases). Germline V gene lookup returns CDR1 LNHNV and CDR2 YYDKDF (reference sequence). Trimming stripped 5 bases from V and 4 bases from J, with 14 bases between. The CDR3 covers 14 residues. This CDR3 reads CATSALTGFYGYTF. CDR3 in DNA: TGTGCCACCAGCGCACTCACAGGGTTCTATGGCTACACCTTC.

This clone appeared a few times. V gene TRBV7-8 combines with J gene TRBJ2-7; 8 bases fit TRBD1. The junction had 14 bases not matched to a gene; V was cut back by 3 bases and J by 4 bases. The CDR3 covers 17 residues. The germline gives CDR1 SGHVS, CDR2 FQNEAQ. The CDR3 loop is CASSLGTGPFNRYEQYF. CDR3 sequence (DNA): TGTGCCAGCAGCTTGGGGACAGGCCCCTTCAACCGGTACGAGCAGTACTTC.